These T cell receptor beta chains were read from a single sample in a study of blood T cell repertoires in COVID-19. Measured with immunoSEQ multiplex PCR; TCRdb has only the in-frame clones, and not every one. The repertoire includes some 150,000 clones, just under 90% of them detected once, and roughly 8% sits in the top ten. Source material: peripheral blood. The source is a woman between 45 and 65 years old with active or convalescent COVID-19. Each CDR3 is given with its conserved first and last residue. The order of the fields is J gene, clone size, V gene, D gene, CDR3 protein, CDR3 DNA. A D gene is named only where the DNA matches it firmly. Where a row states a size, it is once, few, many or the class of an expanded clone; other rows omit it.

J gene: TRBJ1-2
clone size: few
V gene: TRBV30
D gene: -
CDR3 protein: CAWTYGWVGYTF
CDR3 DNA: TGTGCCTGGACCTACGGGTGGGTAGGCTACACCTTC

J gene: TRBJ2-5
clone size: -
V gene: TRBV11-3
D gene: TRBD2
CDR3 protein: CASSLGQPGGTQYF
CDR3 DNA: TGTGCCAGCAGCTTAGGACAGCCGGGGGGGACCCAGTACTTC

J gene: TRBJ1-2
clone size: -
V gene: TRBV12-1
D gene: -
CDR3 protein: CASSFCTPSGYGYTF
CDR3 DNA: TGTGCCAGCAGCTTTTGTACCCCGTCAGGCTATGGCTACACCTTC

J gene: TRBJ2-1
clone size: -
V gene: TRBV7-2
D gene: TRBD2
CDR3 protein: CASSLTSVPYNEQFF
CDR3 DNA: TGTGCCAGCAGCCTCACTAGCGTCCCCTACAATGAGCAGTTCTTC

J gene: TRBJ1-2
clone size: -
V gene: TRBV19
D gene: -
CDR3 protein: CASSIYSGQLYGYTF
CDR3 DNA: TGTGCCAGTAGTATATACTCGGGACAACTCTATGGCTACACCTTC

J gene: TRBJ2-7
clone size: -
V gene: TRBV6-6
D gene: -
CDR3 protein: CASSYSVRGHEQYF
CDR3 DNA: TGTGCCAGCAGTTACTCGGTCAGGGGCCACGAGCAGTACTTC

J gene: TRBJ2-1
clone size: -
V gene: TRBV28
D gene: -
CDR3 protein: CASSSGSSYNEQFF
CDR3 DNA: TGTGCCAGCAGTTCGGGGAGCTCCTACAATGAGCAGTTCTTC

J gene: TRBJ2-2
clone size: -
V gene: TRBV5-1
D gene: TRBD1
CDR3 protein: CASSPQGTNTGELFF
CDR3 DNA: TGCGCCAGCAGCCCACAGGGGACGAACACCGGGGAGCTGTTTTTT

J gene: TRBJ2-4
clone size: once
V gene: TRBV3-1/TRBV3-2
D gene: -
CDR3 protein: CASSLGGKNIQYF
CDR3 DNA: TGTGCCAGCAGTCTCGGCGGCAAAAACATTCAGTACTTC

J gene: TRBJ1-2
clone size: -
V gene: TRBV5-1
D gene: TRBD1
CDR3 protein: CASSLDRAVNYGYTF
CDR3 DNA: TGCGCCAGCAGCCTAGACAGGGCTGTTAACTATGGCTACACCTTC

J gene: TRBJ2-5
clone size: -
V gene: TRBV18
D gene: -
CDR3 protein: CASSPPREVETQYF
CDR3 DNA: TGTGCCAGCTCACCACCGCGTGAGGTCGAGACCCAGTACTTC

J gene: TRBJ2-7
clone size: few
V gene: TRBV4-3
D gene: -
CDR3 protein: CASSQEGARGLAGSYEQYF
CDR3 DNA: TGCGCCAGCAGCCAAGAAGGGGCCAGGGGCCTAGCTGGCTCCTACGAGCAGTACTTC

J gene: TRBJ2-5
clone size: -
V gene: TRBV7-2
D gene: TRBD1
CDR3 protein: CASSLVTGGGETQYF
CDR3 DNA: TGTGCCAGCAGCTTAGTGACAGGGGGTGGGGAGACCCAGTACTTC

J gene: TRBJ1-2
clone size: once
V gene: TRBV27
D gene: -
CDR3 protein: CASSLSQGYGYTF
CDR3 DNA: TGTGCCAGCAGTTTATCTCAGGGCTATGGCTACACCTTC

J gene: TRBJ1-2
clone size: few
V gene: TRBV6-1
D gene: TRBD1
CDR3 protein: CASSEPRQGNYGYTF
CDR3 DNA: TGTGCCAGCAGTGAGCCGAGACAGGGAAACTATGGCTACACCTTC

J gene: TRBJ2-5
clone size: -
V gene: TRBV4-3
D gene: TRBD2
CDR3 protein: CASSQDYRTSGGPLETQYF
CDR3 DNA: TGCGCCAGCAGCCAAGATTATCGGACTAGCGGGGGCCCTCTTGAGACCCAGTACTTC

J gene: TRBJ2-3
clone size: -
V gene: TRBV7-2
D gene: -
CDR3 protein: CASSFGAGPTADTQYF
CDR3 DNA: TGTGCCAGCAGCTTTGGGGCAGGGCCCACGGCAGATACGCAGTATTTT

J gene: TRBJ1-1
clone size: -
V gene: TRBV5-5
D gene: -
CDR3 protein: CASSLGLRGGANTEAFF
CDR3 DNA: TGTGCCAGCAGCTTGGGCTTAAGGGGGGGCGCGAACACTGAAGCTTTCTTT

J gene: TRBJ2-1
clone size: -
V gene: TRBV10-2
D gene: TRBD2
CDR3 protein: CASSLAGSSYNEQFF
CDR3 DNA: TGCGCCAGCAGTTTAGCGGGCTCCTCCTACAATGAGCAGTTCTTC

J gene: TRBJ1-1
clone size: -
V gene: TRBV6-6
D gene: -
CDR3 protein: CASSETARNTEAFF
CDR3 DNA: TGTGCCAGCAGTGAGACAGCTCGGAACACTGAAGCTTTCTTT

J gene: TRBJ1-3
clone size: once
V gene: TRBV7-2
D gene: TRBD1
CDR3 protein: CASSFSGTGGNTIYF
CDR3 DNA: TGTGCCAGCAGCTTTTCCGGGACAGGGGGGAACACCATATATTTT

J gene: TRBJ1-1
clone size: -
V gene: TRBV18
D gene: -
CDR3 protein: CASSPGVPNTEAFF
CDR3 DNA: TGTGCCAGCTCACCGGGAGTCCCGAACACTGAAGCTTTCTTT

J gene: TRBJ1-1
clone size: few
V gene: TRBV27
D gene: -
CDR3 protein: CASSLLGGSIFTEAFF
CDR3 DNA: TGTGCCAGCAGTTTGCTTGGGGGGAGTATATTCACTGAAGCTTTCTTT

J gene: TRBJ1-1
clone size: -
V gene: TRBV7-2
D gene: -
CDR3 protein: CASSLGHWNTEAFF
CDR3 DNA: TGTGCCAGCAGCTTGGGACACTGGAACACTGAAGCTTTCTTT

J gene: TRBJ1-1
clone size: -
V gene: TRBV7-3
D gene: -
CDR3 protein: CASSLGEVGTEAFF
CDR3 DNA: TGTGCCAGCAGCTTAGGGGAGGTCGGCACTGAAGCTTTCTTT

J gene: TRBJ2-1
clone size: -
V gene: TRBV7-8
D gene: -
CDR3 protein: CASSLVTGTYNEQFF
CDR3 DNA: TGTGCCAGCAGCTTAGTGACGGGGACCTACAATGAGCAGTTCTTC

J gene: TRBJ1-1
clone size: -
V gene: TRBV18
D gene: TRBD1
CDR3 protein: CASSGGQGTEAFF
CDR3 DNA: TGTGCCAGCTCGGGGGGACAGGGAACTGAAGCTTTCTTT